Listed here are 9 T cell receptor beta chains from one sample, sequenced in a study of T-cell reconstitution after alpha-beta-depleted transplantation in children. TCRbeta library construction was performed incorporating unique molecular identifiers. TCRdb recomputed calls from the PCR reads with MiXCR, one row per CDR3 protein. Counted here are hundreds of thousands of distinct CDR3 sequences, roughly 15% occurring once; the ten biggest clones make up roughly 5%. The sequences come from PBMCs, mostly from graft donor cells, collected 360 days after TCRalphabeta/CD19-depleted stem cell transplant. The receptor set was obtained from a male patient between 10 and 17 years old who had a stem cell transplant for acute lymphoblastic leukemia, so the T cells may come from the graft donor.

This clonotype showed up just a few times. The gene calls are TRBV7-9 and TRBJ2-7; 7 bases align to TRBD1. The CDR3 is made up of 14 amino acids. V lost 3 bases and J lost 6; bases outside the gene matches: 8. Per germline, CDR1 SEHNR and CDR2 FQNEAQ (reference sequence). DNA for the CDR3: TGTGCCAGCAGCTTCTCAGGGGGAACAGGCGAGCAGTACTTC. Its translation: CASSFSGGTGEQYF. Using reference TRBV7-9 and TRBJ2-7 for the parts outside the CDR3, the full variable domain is DTGVSQNPRHKITKRGQNVTFRCDPISEHNRLYWYRQTLGQGPEFLTYFQNEAQLEKSRLLSDRFSAERPKGSFSTLEIQRTEQGDSAMYLCASSFSGGTGEQYFGPGTRLTVT.

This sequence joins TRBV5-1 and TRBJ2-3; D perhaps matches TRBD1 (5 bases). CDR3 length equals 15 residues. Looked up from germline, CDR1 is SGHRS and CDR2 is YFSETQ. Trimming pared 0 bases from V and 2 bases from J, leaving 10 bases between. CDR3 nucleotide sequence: TGCGCCAGCAGCTTGGACAGGCTTCACACAGATACGCAGTATTTT. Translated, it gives CASSLDRLHTDTQYF. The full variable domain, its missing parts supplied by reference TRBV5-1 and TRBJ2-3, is KAGVTQTPRYLIKTRGQQVTLSCSPISGHRSVSWYQQTPGQGLQFLFEYFSETQRNKGNFPGRFSGRQFSNSRSEMNVSTLELGDSALYLCASSLDRLHTDTQYFGPGTRLTVL.

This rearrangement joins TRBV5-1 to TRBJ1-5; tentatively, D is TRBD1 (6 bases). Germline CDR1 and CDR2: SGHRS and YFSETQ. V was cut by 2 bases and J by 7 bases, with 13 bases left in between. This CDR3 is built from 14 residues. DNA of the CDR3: TGCGCCAGCAGCTTTTCGTTGGGGGGCCAGCCCCAGCATTTT. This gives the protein CASSFSLGGQPQHF.

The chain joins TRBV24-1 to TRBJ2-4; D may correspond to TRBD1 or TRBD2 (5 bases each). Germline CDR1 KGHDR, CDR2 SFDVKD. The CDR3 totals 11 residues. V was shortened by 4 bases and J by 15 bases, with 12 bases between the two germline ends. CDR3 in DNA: TGTGCCACCAGTGAGGTCCAGGGACGGTACTTC. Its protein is CATSEVQGRYF.

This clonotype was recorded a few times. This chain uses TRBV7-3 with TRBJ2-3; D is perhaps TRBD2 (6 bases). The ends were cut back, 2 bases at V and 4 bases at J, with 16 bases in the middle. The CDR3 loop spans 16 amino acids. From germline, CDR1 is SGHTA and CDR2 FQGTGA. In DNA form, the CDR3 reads TGTGCCAGCAGCTTAGGGGACTTTTGGGGGTCAGATACGCAGTATTTT. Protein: CASSLGDFWGSDTQYF.

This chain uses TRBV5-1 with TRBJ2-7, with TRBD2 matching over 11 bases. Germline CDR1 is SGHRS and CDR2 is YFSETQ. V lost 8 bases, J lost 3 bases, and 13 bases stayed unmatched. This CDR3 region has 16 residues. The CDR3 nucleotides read TGCGCCAGTCGACTAGCGGGACCAGATATGAGCTACGAGCAGTACTTC. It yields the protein CASRLAGPDMSYEQYF.

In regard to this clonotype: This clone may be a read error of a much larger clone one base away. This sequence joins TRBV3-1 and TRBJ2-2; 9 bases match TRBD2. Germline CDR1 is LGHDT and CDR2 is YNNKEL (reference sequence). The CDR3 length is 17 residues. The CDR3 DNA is TGTGCCAGCAGCAAAGAGAGCGGGAGGAAGAACACCGGGGAGCTGTTTTTT. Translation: CASSKESGRKNTGELFF.

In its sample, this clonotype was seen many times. CDR3 sequence: CSASDQDYEQYF. The CDR3 nucleotides read TGCAGTGCCAGTGACCAGGACTACGAGCAGTACTTC. This sequence joins TRBV20-1 and TRBJ2-7; D gene uncertain. The germline V gene encodes CDR1 DFQATT and CDR2 SNEGSKA (reference sequence). The CDR3 loop spans 12 amino acids. Deletions cut 6 bases from V and 3 bases from J, with 12 bases between.

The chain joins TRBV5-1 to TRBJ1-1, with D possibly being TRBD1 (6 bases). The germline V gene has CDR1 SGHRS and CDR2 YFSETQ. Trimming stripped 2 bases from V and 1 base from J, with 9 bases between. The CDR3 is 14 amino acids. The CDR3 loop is CASSFFRGNTEAFF. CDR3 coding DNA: TGCGCCAGCAGCTTCTTCAGGGGGAACACTGAAGCTTTCTTT.